The text below deals with one T cell receptor (beta chain). In the original analysis: Amplification of reference gene primers was used by the study to estimate nucleated cell counts. This table comes from immunoSEQ multiplex PCR, and its TCRdb copy is limited to in-frame clones, with some not included. The D gene and trimming were derived from the DNA, and the V and J assignments and clone size from that table. In the table there are hundreds of thousands of clones, nearly 90% of which are singletons. J lost 1 base, V lost 6 bases, and 7 bases had no gene match. The CDR3 consists of 15 residues. CDR1 is MDHEN and CDR2 is SYDVKM in the germline V gene. These data originate in a study of blood T cell repertoires in COVID-19. Study-wide context: Sites across the United States, Italy and Spain contributed samples from acute and convalescent COVID-19. The analysed material was cDNA or gDNA that came from T cells, B-cell-depleted T cells, or PBMCs.

V is TRBV28 and J is TRBJ2-3; 7 positions match TRBD2. This TCR came from a man younger than 35 with active or convalescent COVID-19. Sequenced sample: peripheral blood. CDR3 sequence (DNA): TGTGCCAGCAGAAGGGGCGGGAGTCGCACAGATACGCAGTATTTT. It codes for CASRRGGSRTDTQYF.